The 14 T cell receptor beta chains given below trace back to one sample, sequenced in a study of chemoradiotherapy in HPV16-positive cancers. The repertoire was sequenced with immunoSEQ multiplex PCR; TCRdb's copy has only in-frame clones and lacks some. Among 420 or so clones listed, 88% were seen once. Specimen: tumor tissue, collected from a patient who underwent chemoradiotherapy. The source of these receptors is a human donor with HPV-associated anogenital cancer.

The J gene is TRBJ2-7, the V gene TRBV5-5; TRBD1 aligns across 8 bases. The CDR3 is 15 residues long. Germline-derived CDR1 and CDR2 are SGHKS and YYEKEE (reference sequence). V shed 4 bases, J shed 0 bases, and the junction held 6 bases outside the gene matches. CDR3: CASSLHRGFSYEQYF. CDR3 sequence (DNA): TGTGCCAGCAGCCTTCACAGGGGGTTCTCCTACGAGCAGTACTTC.

V is TRBV7-3 and J is TRBJ2-3; the D gene could be TRBD1 or TRBD2 (6 bases each). The germline V gene has CDR1 SGHTA and CDR2 FQGTGA. The ends were cut back, 4 bases at V and 6 bases at J, with 17 bases in the middle. CDR3 length: 15 residues. Here the CDR3 DNA reads TGTGCCAGCAGCTCAAGGGGGAGGTATGAGGATACGCAGTATTTT. Its translation is CASSSRGRYEDTQYF.

J is TRBJ1-2 and V is TRBV28, with 10 bases aligning to TRBD1. CDR1 is MDHEN and CDR2 is SYDVKM in the germline V gene. The CDR3 extends over 13 amino acids. V was pared by 6 bases and J by 8 bases, with 6 bases of the junction left unmatched. CDR3 nucleotides: TGTGCCAGCAGCTACCGGGACAGGGGAGGCTACACCTTC. Translation: CASSYRDRGGYTF.

V usage is TRBV2 and J usage is TRBJ2-7; D not certain. Trimming took off 3 bases at V and 0 bases at J, with 9 bases between the two ends. Germline lookup yields CDR1 SNHLY and CDR2 FYNNEI. The CDR3 consists of 14 residues. This CDR3 is CASSDRDGSYEQYF. CDR3 nucleotides: TGTGCCAGCAGTGATAGAGACGGCTCCTACGAGCAGTACTTC.

The chain combines TRBV5-1 with TRBJ1-4, with D unclear. The CDR3 has 15 amino acids. The germline V gene encodes CDR1 SGHRS and CDR2 YFSETQ. V was trimmed by 4 bases and J by 5 bases, leaving 15 bases between them. The chain's CDR3 is CASSPPGGKNEKLFF. The DNA for the CDR3 is TGCGCCAGCAGCCCCCCGGGAGGAAAGAATGAAAAACTGTTTTTT.

The rearrangement links TRBV15 to TRBJ2-7; 8 bases agree with TRBD1. V dropped 4 bases and J dropped 4; count of bases not matched to a gene: 6. Germline values: CDR1 LNHNV, CDR2 YYDKDF (reference sequence). The CDR3 runs to 14 residues. The CDR3 reads CATSTRTGRYEQYF. CDR3 DNA: TGTGCCACCAGCACCCGGACAGGGAGGTACGAGCAGTACTTC.

The CDR3 loop is CASGLGTGTYEQYF. The CDR3 bases are TGTGCTAGTGGTTTGGGGACGGGGACCTACGAGCAGTACTTC. The V call is TRBV12-5, the J call TRBJ2-7, with D perhaps TRBD2 (5 bases). Between the trimmed V and J ends, which lost 1 base and 2 bases, there was a span of 9 bases. Germline-derived CDR1 and CDR2 are LGHNT and FRNRAP. The CDR3 has 14 residues.

V and J are TRBV11-3 and TRBJ1-5, with TRBD1 matching over 8 bases. The CDR3 extends over 13 amino acids. After removal of 4 bases from V and 7 bases from J, the junction contained 3 bases not matched to a gene. Germline-derived CDR1 and CDR2 are SGHNT and YENEEA. The DNA of the CDR3 is TGTGCCAGCAGCTCCCGACAGGGGCAGCCCCAGCATTTT. The encoded protein is CASSSRQGQPQHF.

This sequence joins TRBV9 and TRBJ2-1; 9 nucleotides agree with TRBD2. With 0 bases clipped from V and 1 base from J, the junction kept 14 bases outside the gene matches. The length of the CDR3 is 20 residues. Germline CDR1 reads SGDLS; CDR2 reads YYNGEE. CDR3 nucleotide sequence: TGTGCCAGCAGCGTAGCTACGGCTAGCGGGACGCAAGGGTCCTACAATGAGCAGTTCTTC. Its protein product is CASSVATASGTQGSYNEQFF.

The count of this clone is one. The chain recombines TRBV7-5 with TRBJ1-3. TRBV7-5 is recorded as a pseudogene. The CDR3 sequence is 14 residues long. The CDR3 is CARSLGVSGNTIYF. In DNA form, the CDR3 reads TGTGCCAGAAGCTTAGGGGTTTCTGGAAACACCATATATTTT.

This chain links TRBV19 with TRBJ2-5; TRBD2 agrees at 9 bases. The CDR3 is made up of 16 amino acids. The germline V gene encodes CDR1 LNHDA and CDR2 SQIVND (reference sequence). V gave up 3 bases and J gave up 3 bases; unmatched junction bases: 8. In nucleotides, the CDR3 is TGTGCCAGTAGTATGGATTTAGCGGGGGAGGAAGAGACCCAGTACTTC. It encodes CASSMDLAGEEETQYF.

This chain joins TRBV29-1 and TRBJ2-5; D possibly corresponds to TRBD1 (6 bases). The germline gives CDR1 SQVTM, CDR2 ANQGSEA. Trimming removed 6 bases at V and 5 bases at J, with 16 bases between. The CDR3 sequence is 13 residues long. The CDR3 bases are TGCAGCGTCGCCGGAGCTACAGGGGAGACCCAGTACTTC. Translated: CSVAGATGETQYF.

The chain links TRBV2 to TRBJ2-7; the match to TRBD1 covers 10 bases. Germline CDR1 reads SNHLY; CDR2 reads FYNNEI. V lost 11 bases, J lost 4 bases, and 8 bases stayed unmatched. CDR3 length equals 13 residues. The CDR3 DNA reads TGTGCCGGAGACAGGGGGCGAGAGTACGAGCAGTACTTC. It specifies CAGDRGREYEQYF.

The chain is built from TRBV5-5 and TRBJ1-5; 7 bases map to TRBD1. The V gene end was trimmed by 2 bases and the J gene end by 7 bases; junction bases not matched to a gene: 6. The CDR3 spans 14 residues. Germline CDR1 and CDR2: SGHKS and YYEKEE (reference sequence). The CDR3 sequence: CASSLTGVEQPQHF. For the CDR3, the DNA is TGTGCCAGCAGCTTAACAGGGGTGGAACAGCCCCAGCATTTT.